Listed here is a single TCR beta chain. This record belongs to a study of shared clonotypes between healthy human individuals. Produced via immunoSEQ multiplex PCR; TCRdb's table is partial and in-frame only. The table shows roughly 2.2 million clones, with approximately 93% occurring only once. V trimming: 6 bases; J trimming: 3 bases; junction bases outside the gene matches: 4. The CDR3 loop spans 13 amino acids. Germline lookup yields CDR1 GTSNPN and CDR2 SVGIG (reference sequence). The clonotype originates from a man aged 18 to 35 in good health. Some clones in this sample may be carry-over from other donors' samples. V usage is TRBV30 and J usage is TRBJ2-7, with 11 positions matching TRBD2. Sequenced input: naive CD4+ T cells from PBMCs. Noted subset: CD45RA+ positively selected. CDR3 DNA sequence: TGTGCCTGTGGACTAGCGGGTCGCTACGAGCAGTACTTC. Encoded protein: CACGLAGRYEQYF. The variable domain in full, completed from reference TRBV30 and TRBJ2-7, reads SQTIHQWPATLVQPVGSPLSLECTVEGTSNPNLYWYRQAAGRGLQLLFYSVGIGQISSEVPQNLSASRPQDRQFILSSKKLLLSDSGFYLCACGLAGRYEQYFGPGTRLTVT.